A selection of T cell receptor beta chains follows, all from one sample in a study of blood T cell repertoires in COVID-19. Measured with immunoSEQ multiplex PCR; TCRdb has only the in-frame clones, and not every one. This table has about 220,000 clones, roughly 80% appearing once. Material for sequencing was peripheral blood. These receptors originate from a woman between 25 and 40 years old who had recovered from COVID-19. Each CDR3 is given with its conserved first and last residue. D genes are given only for firm matches. Size tells how often a clone was seen (once, few, many) or the class of an expanded clone, and some rows leave it out.

clone_size j_call v_call cdr3_length d_call cdr3_nt cdr3_aa
. TRBJ1-2 TRBV19 14 TRBD1 TGTGCCAGCCGCGGCGACAGGGGTCCCTATGGCTACACCTTC CASRGDRGPYGYTF
. TRBJ1-2 TRBV27 13 TRBD1 TGTGCCAGCAGTTTAAGAGGACAGGGTGGCTACACCTTC CASSLRGQGGYTF
. TRBJ2-3 TRBV24-1 17 TRBD1 TGTGCCACCAGTGCCCCACAGGGGACGACTAGCACAGATACGCAGTATTTT CATSAPQGTTSTDTQYF
few TRBJ1-2 TRBV20-1 11 . TGCAGTGCAGGCTCTAAGCGGGACTACACCTTC CSAGSKRDYTF
. TRBJ1-2 TRBV2 15 . TGTGCCAGCAGTTACCGCCAAGCCCAGGCCTATGGCTACACCTTC CASSYRQAQAYGYTF
. TRBJ1-2 TRBV28 14 TRBD1 TGTGCCAGCAGTTCAGGGGGCGCAAACTATGGCTACACCTTC CASSSGGANYGYTF
. TRBJ2-7 TRBV6-5 13 . TGTGCCAGCAGGCCCCCCGGGTCCTACGAGCAGTACTTC CASRPPGSYEQYF
once TRBJ2-2 TRBV9 15 TRBD2 TGTGCCAGCAGCGTAGAGGGGACTACCACCGGGGAGCTGTTTTTT CASSVEGTTTGELFF
. TRBJ2-6 TRBV6-6 14 . TGTGCCAGTGGGCAGGGATCCGGGGCCAACGTCCTGACTTTC CASGQGSGANVLTF
once TRBJ1-2 TRBV30 14 . TGTGCCTGGAGCCGGGAGGGGGGCAAGTATGGCTACACCTTC CAWSREGGKYGYTF
. TRBJ2-5 TRBV19 14 TRBD1 TGTGCCAGTAGCCGGACAGGGTTTGTTGAGACCCAGTACTTC CASSRTGFVETQYF
. TRBJ1-3 TRBV5-5 14 . TGTGCCAGCAGCCTAGGTAACGCAGGAAACACCATATATTTT CASSLGNAGNTIYF
. TRBJ1-4 TRBV5-8 19 TRBD1 TGTGCCAGCAGCTTGGCCATCTATTACAGGGGGCCCAGTAATGAAAAACTGTTTTTT CASSLAIYYRGPSNEKLFF
. TRBJ2-3 TRBV5-5 13 . TGTGCCAGCAGCTTCGACTGGCAAGATACGCAGTATTTT CASSFDWQDTQYF
. TRBJ1-6 TRBV28 15 . TGTGCCAGCAGTGGCGGGTTGGCAGGGGCTTCACCCCTCCACTTT CASSGGLAGASPLHF
. TRBJ1-2 TRBV6-5 15 . TGTGCCAGCAGTTACGGGCAGGGATCGTTCTATGGCTACACCTTC CASSYGQGSFYGYTF
. TRBJ2-2 TRBV4-2 15 TRBD2 TGTGCCAGCAGCCAACAGGGACTAGCAATCGGGGAGCTGTTTTTT CASSQQGLAIGELFF
. TRBJ2-7 TRBV10-3 13 TRBD1 TGTGCCATCATCAGTCCAGGGGGCAGCGAGCAGTACTTC CAIISPGGSEQYF
. TRBJ1-6 TRBV3-1/TRBV3-2 14 TRBD1 TGTGCCAGCAGCCTTTCGACAGGGAATTCACCCCTCCACTTT CASSLSTGNSPLHF
. TRBJ2-7 TRBV3-1/TRBV3-2 15 TRBD1 TGTGCCAGCAGCCTCCTAACAGGGGGAGCCTACGAGCAGTACTTC CASSLLTGGAYEQYF
. TRBJ2-1 TRBV7-3 14 . TGTGCCAGCAGCAGCACAGGGTTTCGGGGTGAGCAGTTCTTC CASSSTGFRGEQFF
. TRBJ1-4 TRBV6-1 16 TRBD1 TGTGCCAGCAGTGAGTTGACAGGGGGAGCTAATGAAAAACTGTTTTTT CASSELTGGANEKLFF
. TRBJ1-2 TRBV6-5 15 . TGTGCCAGCAGTTACTCCGAGGGCTGGGGCTATGGCTACACCTTC CASSYSEGWGYGYTF
. TRBJ2-7 TRBV10-2 14 TRBD1 TGCGCCAGCAGTGATACAGGGGGTCCCTACGAGCAGTACTTC CASSDTGGPYEQYF
few TRBJ1-1 TRBV6-6 16 TRBD1 TGTGCCAGCAGTACCGGACAGGGGTACATGAACACTGAAGCTTTCTTT CASSTGQGYMNTEAFF
. TRBJ2-4 TRBV29-1 15 TRBD1 TGCAGCGTTGAAGGTTACAGGGGTTGGGTAGACATTCAGTACTTC CSVEGYRGWVDIQYF
. TRBJ2-5 TRBV19 13 . TGTGCCAGTAGTCGGGACTCGACAGAGACCCAGTACTTC CASSRDSTETQYF